The 27 T cell receptor beta chains presented below share a single source sample, sequenced in a study of CD8+ T cells in alopecia areata. Extracted from the samples, RNA was reverse transcribed into cDNA to serve as the sequencing template. Sequencing used immunoSEQ multiplex PCR; TCRdb keeps in-frame clones, though not all of them. The sample lists 250,000 or so clones, around 67% seen once, with more than 0.95% in the top ten. Sample: CD4+ T cells sorted from blood, taken at week 0. The receptors shown here come from a human donor with alopecia areata.

The chain links TRBV5-1 to TRBJ1-4; a possible D gene is TRBD1 (6 bases). Trimming removed 4 bases at V and 0 bases at J, with 25 bases between. CDR3 size: 20 residues. CDR1 and CDR2 (germline): SGHRS, YFSETQ. This chain's CDR3 is CASSHLRGGVPDATNEKLFF. The CDR3 nucleotides are TGCGCCAGCAGCCACCTTAGGGGGGGCGTCCCAGATGCAACTAATGAAAAACTGTTTTTT.

The rearrangement links TRBV18 to TRBJ1-2, with D maybe TRBD1 (6 bases). The CDR3 length is 11 residues. Looked up from germline, CDR1 is KGHSH and CDR2 is LQKENI. V shed 5 bases and J shed 5 bases, with 6 bases lying between them. The CDR3 DNA is TGTGCCAGCTCAGGACAGTATGGCTACACCTTC. Amino acids: CASSGQYGYTF.

This chain joins TRBV5-1 and TRBJ1-2, with TRBD1 matching 11 bases. V shed 4 bases and J 3 bases; nucleotides not matched to a gene: 2. Per the germline V gene, CDR1 is SGHRS and CDR2 is YFSETQ. The CDR3 consists of 14 residues. This CDR3 reads CASSRGQGDYGYTF. The CDR3 nucleotides read TGCGCCAGCAGCAGGGGACAGGGGGACTATGGCTACACCTTC.

This clone was counted between two and nine times. Other DNA sequences in the same sample also yield this CDR3. CDR3 region: CASSPKGETQYF. CDR3 bases: TGTGCCAGCTCACCAAAGGGGGAGACCCAGTACTTC. The chain uses TRBV18 and TRBJ2-5; D is perhaps TRBD1 (5 bases). The CDR3 has 12 residues. Trimming stripped 2 bases from V and 5 bases from J, with 6 bases between. CDR1 and CDR2 from the germline V gene are KGHSH and LQKENI.

The sample holds a few counts of this clone. At one end, the junction sequence differs from germline, possibly due to a read error. The V gene is TRBV9, the J gene TRBJ1-1; TRBD1 might be the D (6 bases). This CDR3 region has 12 residues. Germline values: CDR1 SGDLS, CDR2 YYNGEE. The DNA for the CDR3 is TGTGCCAGCAGCTCTTCAGGGACAACCGAGTCCTTT. Translating gives CASSSSGTTESF.

This sequence joins TRBV30 and TRBJ1-4, with 7 nucleotides matching TRBD1. The germline CDR1 and CDR2 sequences are GTSNPN and SVGIG (reference sequence). This CDR3 has 12 amino acids. V was clipped by 5 bases and J by 7 bases; unmatched bases: 4. The CDR3 DNA is TGTGCCTGGGGACAGGTTTTTGAAAAACTGTTTTTT. Its translation: CAWGQVFEKLFF. Filled out from reference TRBV30 and TRBJ1-4, the complete variable domain reads SQTIHQWPATLVQPVGSPLSLECTVEGTSNPNLYWYRQAAGRGLQLLFYSVGIGQISSEVPQNLSASRPQDRQFILSSKKLLLSDSGFYLCAWGQVFEKLFFGSGTQLSVL.

This clone occurred once. V and J are TRBV9 and TRBJ1-1; D might be TRBD1 (6 bases). This CDR3 comprises 13 residues. CDR1 SGDLS and CDR2 YYNGEE come from the germline V gene. V shed 0 bases and J shed 5 bases, with 8 bases lying between them. The CDR3 is CASSVEGGTEAFF. CDR3 in DNA: TGTGCCAGCAGCGTAGAAGGGGGGACTGAAGCTTTCTTT.

This chain uses TRBV15 with TRBJ1-5, with unresolved D. V lost 0 bases, J lost 7 bases, and 7 bases lay in between. Germline V gene lookup returns CDR1 LNHNV and CDR2 YYDKDF (reference sequence). There are 13 residues in the CDR3. CDR3 DNA sequence: TGTGCCACCAGCAGAGATGTGATCCAGCCCCAGCATTTT. Residues: CATSRDVIQPQHF. Full variable domain (rest looked up from reference TRBV15 and TRBJ1-5): DAMVIQNPRYQVTQFGKPVTLSCSQTLNHNVMYWYQQKSSQAPKLLFHYYDKDFNNEADTPDNFQSRRPNTSFCFLDIRSPGLGDTAMYLCATSRDVIQPQHFGDGTRLSIL.

About this clone: The same CDR3 also results from other DNA sequences found in this sample. The V and J genes are TRBV7-3 and TRBJ1-5; no definite D call. Trimming stripped 3 bases from V and 0 bases from J, with 3 bases between. This CDR3 is 13 amino acids long. Per germline, CDR1 SGHTA and CDR2 FQGTGA. The DNA for the CDR3 is TGTGCCAGCAGCTTGAGTAGCAATCAGCCCCAGCATTTT. Residues: CASSLSSNQPQHF.

The chain is built from TRBV5-1 and TRBJ2-5; D is uncertain. CDR3 size: 12 residues. Germline V lookup: CDR1 SGHRS, CDR2 YFSETQ. The germline V and J ends were trimmed by 1 base and 0 bases, with 1 base remaining between them. CDR3 region: CASSLHQETQYF. CDR3 DNA sequence: TGCGCCAGCAGCTTGCACCAAGAGACCCAGTACTTC.

The rearrangement links TRBV5-1 to TRBJ2-7; 9 nucleotides agree with TRBD1. CDR1 SGHRS and CDR2 YFSETQ come from the germline V gene. CDR3 length: 15 residues. J gave up 0 bases and V 4 bases, and 5 bases lay outside the gene matches. CDR3 loop: CASSTDRGFSYEQYF. CDR3 nucleotides: TGCGCCAGCAGCACGGACAGGGGATTCTCCTACGAGCAGTACTTC.

The V call is TRBV19, the J call TRBJ1-4; D is unresolved. In germline, CDR1 is LNHDA, CDR2 SQIVND (reference sequence). This CDR3 is built from 14 residues. V lost 7 bases, J lost 4 bases, and 13 bases lay in between. This CDR3 reads CASTTAVRNEKLFF. CDR3 coding DNA: TGTGCCAGTACTACGGCAGTGCGTAATGAAAAACTGTTTTTT.

This sequence joins TRBV30 and TRBJ2-7; TRBD1 agrees at 9 bases. The CDR3 length is 13 residues. J lost 4 bases, V lost 2 bases, and 3 bases had no gene match. Germline V CDR1 and CDR2: GTSNPN, SVGIG (reference sequence). CDR3: CAWSRGQGYEQYF. The DNA of the CDR3 is TGTGCCTGGAGTAGGGGACAGGGTTACGAGCAGTACTTC.

Points on this clone: This specimen includes other DNA sequences encoding the same CDR3. The chain joins TRBV30 to TRBJ1-2; no definite D call. The germline CDR1 and CDR2 sequences are GTSNPN and SVGIG (reference sequence). The CDR3 is 12 amino acids. Trimming left V 2 bases short and J 2 bases short, with 6 bases between. The CDR3 region has the DNA TGTGCCTGGAGTAACGGGAACTATGGCTACACCTTC. As protein: CAWSNGNYGYTF.

This chain joins TRBV30 and TRBJ1-6, with TRBD1 as a possible D gene (6 bases). With 5 bases removed from V and 8 bases from J, the gap between germline ends came to 13 bases. CDR1 and CDR2 (germline): GTSNPN, SVGIG (reference sequence). The CDR3 is made up of 13 amino acids. The CDR3 sequence: CAWGQSGDSPLHF. The CDR3 DNA reads as TGTGCCTGGGGACAGTCCGGCGATTCACCCCTCCACTTT.

The table lists this clone with a few counts. Here the CDR3 DNA reads TGCGCCAGCAGCCAAGGGGCAGCTTACTCTGGGGCCAACGTCCTGACTTTC. Amino acid sequence: CASSQGAAYSGANVLTF. The J gene is TRBJ2-6, the V gene TRBV4-1; D call uncertain. The CDR3 is made up of 17 amino acids. Trimming removed 1 base from V and 0 bases from J, with 10 bases in between. Germline assignment: CDR1 MGHRA and CDR2 YSYEKL.

In regard to this clone: The sample holds other DNA sequences that translate to the same CDR3. The chain joins TRBV29-1 to TRBJ2-3; tentative D call: TRBD2 (6 bases). V lost 3 bases and J 4 bases, leaving 8 bases between the germline ends. CDR3 length: 12 residues. The germline CDR1 and CDR2 sequences are SQVTM and ANQGSEA. CDR3 DNA sequence: TGCAGCGTTGATGGGGGGTCAGATACGCAGTATTTT. Translating gives CSVDGGSDTQYF.

This clone was detected once. The chain is built from TRBV5-1 and TRBJ2-5; D is possibly TRBD1 (6 bases). Germline loops: CDR1 SGHRS, CDR2 YFSETQ. This CDR3 contains 13 residues. Trimming took 4 bases from V and 13 from J, leaving 20 bases between them. For the CDR3, the DNA is TGCGCCAGCAGCCCCAGAGGACAGCGGACCATGTACTTC. Protein sequence: CASSPRGQRTMYF. The entire variable domain, with the rest obtained from reference TRBV5-1 and TRBJ2-5, is as follows: KAGVTQTPRYLIKTRGQQVTLSCSPISGHRSVSWYQQTPGQGLQFLFEYFSETQRNKGNFPGRFSGRQFSNSRSEMNVSTLELGDSALYLCASSPRGQRTMYFGPGTRLLVL.

The chain is built from TRBV7-2 and TRBJ1-6; D is unclear. The germline V gene has CDR1 SGHTA and CDR2 FQGNSA. V lost 4 bases and J 5 bases, leaving 9 bases between the germline ends. The CDR3 is 14 residues long. CDR3: CASSYGSHNSPLHF. CDR3 nucleotides: TGTGCCAGCAGCTACGGGAGTCATAATTCACCCCTCCACTTT.

In its sample, this clone was seen a few times. J is TRBJ1-3 and V is TRBV4-3; 7 nucleotides align to TRBD1. The junction had 4 bases not matched to a gene; V was cut back by 5 bases and J by 0 bases. The germline gives CDR1 LGHNA, CDR2 YSLEER. This CDR3 comprises 15 residues. The CDR3: CASSTRQGSGNTIYF. The DNA for the CDR3 is TGCGCCAGCAGCACTCGACAGGGCTCTGGAAACACCATATATTTT.

This chain joins TRBV30 and TRBJ1-2, with D hard to call. The CDR3 consists of 10 residues. CDR1 and CDR2 (germline): GTSNPN, SVGIG (reference sequence). V lost 1 base and J 7 bases, leaving 4 bases between the germline ends. CDR3 protein: CAWSAGGYTF. The DNA for the CDR3 is TGTGCCTGGAGTGCGGGTGGCTACACCTTC.

The chain uses TRBV9 and TRBJ2-7; 9 nucleotides align to TRBD1. Germline lookup yields CDR1 SGDLS and CDR2 YYNGEE. V dropped 6 bases and J dropped 6; count of bases not matched to a gene: 10. The CDR3 totals 14 residues. DNA for the CDR3: TGTGCCAGCAACGCAGGACAGGGGTATTTCGAGCAGTACTTC. This encodes CASNAGQGYFEQYF.

This clone has a single count. The CDR3 region has the DNA TGTGCCAGCAGTCACAGGGTCAATTCACCCCTCCACTTT. Its protein product is CASSHRVNSPLHF. The chain couples TRBV7-8 to TRBJ1-6; possibly TRBD1 for D (6 bases). Per the germline V gene, CDR1 is SGHVS and CDR2 is FQNEAQ. The CDR3 extends over 13 amino acids. The V end lost 6 bases, the J end lost 7 bases, and 10 bases lay between the germline ends.

Regarding this clone: The germline gene is not matched at one end of the junction; a read error may be the cause. V gene TRBV5-1 combines with J gene TRBJ2-7, with 9 bases aligning to TRBD1. The CDR3 totals 15 residues. Germline CDR1 reads SGHRS; CDR2 reads YFSETQ. CDR3 sequence reads: CASSLSGTGLYEQYF. As DNA, the CDR3 is TGTGCCAGCAGCTTGTCTGGGACAGGGCTCTACGAGCAGTACTTC.

The genes are TRBV10-3 and TRBJ2-3, with 8 bases fitting TRBD1. Trimming removed 4 bases from V and 3 bases from J; junction bases left unmatched: 6. The CDR3 has 15 amino acids. Germline V gives CDR1 ENHRY, CDR2 SYGVKD. CDR3 nucleotide sequence: TGTGCCATCAGTGTGGACAGGGTATCAACAGATACGCAGTATTTT. This gives the protein CAISVDRVSTDTQYF.

The rearrangement links TRBV5-6 to TRBJ2-2; no reliable D call. Germline V CDR1 and CDR2: SGHDT, YYEEEE. The CDR3 runs 15 residues. Deletions cut 4 bases from V and 2 bases from J, with 12 bases between. The CDR3 DNA sequence: TGTGCCAGCAGCCCGGTTAGGCCCAACACCGGGGAGCTGTTTTTT. This gives the protein CASSPVRPNTGELFF.

This rearrangement joins TRBV2 to TRBJ1-2; D is perhaps TRBD1 (5 bases). Between the trimmed V and J ends, which lost 2 bases and 0 bases, there was a span of 7 bases. Per the germline V gene, CDR1 is SNHLY and CDR2 is FYNNEI. The CDR3 has 14 amino acids. The CDR3 loop reads CASSEQTANYGYTF. The CDR3 DNA reads as TGTGCCAGCAGTGAACAGACAGCTAACTATGGCTACACCTTC.